The TCR beta chain described here comes from a study of blood T cells in healthy people across ages. Overall study findings and caveats: When set beside aged donors, long-lived donors presented more naive CD4+ cells and higher diversity.

A second PCR of about 6 to 12 cycles used a sample-barcoded 5' primer and a J-beta primer mix. TCRdb analysed the 5' RACE reads with MiXCR anew, one entry per CDR3 protein. The sample shows some 760,000 distinct CDR3 sequences, roughly 25% of them seen only once. Healthy Caucasian individuals from Russia aged roughly 6 to 90 served as donors. Drawn from each donor were 8.5 to 10 milliliters of peripheral blood. Worth noting for this clonotype: Its specificity is not known.

There are 15 residues in the CDR3. Germline V gene data show CDR1 as DFQATT and CDR2 as SNEGSKA (reference sequence). The germline V and J ends were trimmed by 2 bases and 3 bases, with 14 bases remaining between them. The same data also went into a second study, on T cells of mothers and their children. As reported in that work: The analysis detected no persistent microchimeric T cell clones.

The gene calls are TRBV20-1 and TRBJ1-3; the D gene is possibly TRBD1 (5 bases). This sequence was found in a boy younger than 18 in good health. The sample consisted of blood. CDR3 sequence (DNA): TGCAGTGCTAGAACGGATGGGGCGCTTGGAAACACCATATATTTT. It codes for CSARTDGALGNTIYF.